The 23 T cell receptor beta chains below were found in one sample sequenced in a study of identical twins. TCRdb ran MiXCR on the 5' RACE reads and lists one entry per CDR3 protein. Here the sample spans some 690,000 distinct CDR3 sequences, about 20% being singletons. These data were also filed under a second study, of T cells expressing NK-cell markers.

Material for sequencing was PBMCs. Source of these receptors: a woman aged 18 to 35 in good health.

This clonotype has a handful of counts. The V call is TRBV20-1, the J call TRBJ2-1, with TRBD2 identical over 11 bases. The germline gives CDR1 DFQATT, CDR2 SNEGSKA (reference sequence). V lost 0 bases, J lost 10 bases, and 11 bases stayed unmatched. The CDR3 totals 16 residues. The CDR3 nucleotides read TGCAGTGCTAGAGATCCACTAGCGGGAGTATGGGTCGAGCAGTTCTTC. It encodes CSARDPLAGVWVEQFF.

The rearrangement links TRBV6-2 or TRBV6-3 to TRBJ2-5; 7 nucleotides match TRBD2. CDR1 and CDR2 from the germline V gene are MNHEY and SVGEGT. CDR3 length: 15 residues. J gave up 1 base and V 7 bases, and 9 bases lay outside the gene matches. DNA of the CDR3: TGTGCCAGCACCGCCCCGAGCGGGGCCCAAGAGACCCAGTACTTC. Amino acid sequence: CASTAPSGAQETQYF.

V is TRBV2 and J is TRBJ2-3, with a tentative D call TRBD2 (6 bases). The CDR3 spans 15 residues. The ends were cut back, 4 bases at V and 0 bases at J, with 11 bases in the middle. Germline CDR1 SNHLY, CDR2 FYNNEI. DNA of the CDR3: TGTGCCAGCAGTGGGGCGGGATCTAGCACAGATACGCAGTATTTT. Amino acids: CASSGAGSSTDTQYF.

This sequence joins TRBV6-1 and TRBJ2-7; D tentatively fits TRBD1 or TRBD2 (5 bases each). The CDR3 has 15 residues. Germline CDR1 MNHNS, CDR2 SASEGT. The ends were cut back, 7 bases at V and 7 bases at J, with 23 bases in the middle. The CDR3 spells CASTDQGRGYGEQYF. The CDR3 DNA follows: TGTGCCAGCACAGATCAGGGACGAGGGTATGGAGAGCAGTACTTC.

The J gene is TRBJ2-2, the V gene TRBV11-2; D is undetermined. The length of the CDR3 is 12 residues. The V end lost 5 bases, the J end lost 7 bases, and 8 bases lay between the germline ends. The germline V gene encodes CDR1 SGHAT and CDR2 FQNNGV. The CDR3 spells CASSPMSGELFF. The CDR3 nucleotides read TGTGCCAGCAGCCCAATGAGCGGGGAGCTGTTTTTT.

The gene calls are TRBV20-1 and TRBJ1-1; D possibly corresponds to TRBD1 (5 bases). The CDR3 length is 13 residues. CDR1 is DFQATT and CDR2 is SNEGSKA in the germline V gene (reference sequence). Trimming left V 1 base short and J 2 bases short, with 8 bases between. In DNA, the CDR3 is TGCAGTGCTAGAGGGGACTCCAACACTGAAGCTTTCTTT. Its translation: CSARGDSNTEAFF.

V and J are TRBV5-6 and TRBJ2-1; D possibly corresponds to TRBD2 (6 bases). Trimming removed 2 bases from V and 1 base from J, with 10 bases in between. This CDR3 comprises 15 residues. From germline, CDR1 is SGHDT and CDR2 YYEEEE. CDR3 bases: TGTGCCAGCAGCTTTGGGACTCAATCCTACAATGAGCAGTTCTTC. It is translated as CASSFGTQSYNEQFF. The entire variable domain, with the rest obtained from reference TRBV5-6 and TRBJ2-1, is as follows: DAGVTQSPTHLIKTRGQQVTLRCSPKSGHDTVSWYQQALGQGPQFIFQYYEEEERQRGNFPDRFSGHQFPNYSSELNVNALLLGDSALYLCASSFGTQSYNEQFFGPGTRLTVL.

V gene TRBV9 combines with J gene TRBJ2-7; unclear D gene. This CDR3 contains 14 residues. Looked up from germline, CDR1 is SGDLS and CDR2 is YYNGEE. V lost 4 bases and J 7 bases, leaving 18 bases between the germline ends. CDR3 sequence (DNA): TGTGCCAGCAGCACCGGTCCCGTTGAGTTTGAGCAGTACTTC. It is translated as CASSTGPVEFEQYF.

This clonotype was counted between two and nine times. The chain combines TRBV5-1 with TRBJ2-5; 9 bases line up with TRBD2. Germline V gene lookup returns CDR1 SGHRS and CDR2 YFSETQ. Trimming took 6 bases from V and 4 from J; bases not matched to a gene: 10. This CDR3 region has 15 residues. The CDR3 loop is CASNNGGRAGETQYF. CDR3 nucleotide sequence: TGCGCCAGCAACAACGGCGGGAGGGCTGGAGAGACCCAGTACTTC. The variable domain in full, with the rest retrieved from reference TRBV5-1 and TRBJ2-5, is KAGVTQTPRYLIKTRGQQVTLSCSPISGHRSVSWYQQTPGQGLQFLFEYFSETQRNKGNFPGRFSGRQFSNSRSEMNVSTLELGDSALYLCASNNGGRAGETQYFGPGTRLLVL.

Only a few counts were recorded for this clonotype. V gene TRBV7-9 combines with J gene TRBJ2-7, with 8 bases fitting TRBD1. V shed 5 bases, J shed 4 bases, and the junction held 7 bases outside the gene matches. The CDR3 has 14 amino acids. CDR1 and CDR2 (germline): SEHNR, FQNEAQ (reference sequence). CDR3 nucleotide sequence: TGTGCCAGCAGCCAAGGGACAGGTTGGTACGAGCAGTACTTC. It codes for CASSQGTGWYEQYF.

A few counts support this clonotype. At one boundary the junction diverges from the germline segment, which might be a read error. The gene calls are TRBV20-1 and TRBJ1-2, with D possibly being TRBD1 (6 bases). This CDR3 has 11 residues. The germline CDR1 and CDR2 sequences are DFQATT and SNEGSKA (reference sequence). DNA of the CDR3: TGCAGTGCTAGAGCCTCGGGACACGGCGCCTTC. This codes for CSARASGHGAF.

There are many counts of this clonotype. CDR3 coding DNA: TGCAGCCCCCAAAGCTGCGGTTTCTTT. This sequence encodes CSPQSCGFF. The chain recombines TRBV29-1 with TRBJ1-1; D remains ambiguous. Germline V gives CDR1 SQVTM, CDR2 ANQGSEA. This CDR3 is 9 amino acids long. V dropped 8 bases and J dropped 13 bases, with 14 bases sitting between them.

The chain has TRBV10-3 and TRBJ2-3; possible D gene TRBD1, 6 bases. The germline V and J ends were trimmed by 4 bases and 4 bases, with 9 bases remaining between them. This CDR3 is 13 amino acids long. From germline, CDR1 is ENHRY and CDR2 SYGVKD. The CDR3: CAISGQAADTQYF. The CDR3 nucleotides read TGTGCCATCAGTGGACAGGCGGCAGATACGCAGTATTTT.

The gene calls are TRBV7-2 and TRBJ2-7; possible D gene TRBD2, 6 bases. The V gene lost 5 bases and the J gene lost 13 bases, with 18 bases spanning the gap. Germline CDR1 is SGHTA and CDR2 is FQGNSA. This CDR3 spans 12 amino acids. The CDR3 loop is CASSTLAEPDYF. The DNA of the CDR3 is TGTGCCAGCAGCACCTTAGCGGAACCCGACTACTTC.

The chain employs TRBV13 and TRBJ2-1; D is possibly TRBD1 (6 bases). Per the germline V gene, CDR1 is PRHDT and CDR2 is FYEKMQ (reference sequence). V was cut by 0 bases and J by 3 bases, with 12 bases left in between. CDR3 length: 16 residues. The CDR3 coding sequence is TGTGCCAGCAGCTTAGGCCTAGGACAGTTCTACAATGAGCAGTTCTTC. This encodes CASSLGLGQFYNEQFF.

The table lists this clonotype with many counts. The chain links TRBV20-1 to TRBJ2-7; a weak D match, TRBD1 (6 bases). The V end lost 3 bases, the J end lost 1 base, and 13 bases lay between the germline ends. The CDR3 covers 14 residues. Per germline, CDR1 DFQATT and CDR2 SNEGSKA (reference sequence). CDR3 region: CSASRGDLSYEQYF. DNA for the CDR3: TGCAGTGCTAGCAGGGGCGACCTTTCCTACGAGCAGTACTTC.

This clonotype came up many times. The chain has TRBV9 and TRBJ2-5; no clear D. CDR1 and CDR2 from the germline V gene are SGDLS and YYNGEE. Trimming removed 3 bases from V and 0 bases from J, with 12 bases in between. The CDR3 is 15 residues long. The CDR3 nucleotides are TGTGCCAGCAGCGAAATAGGGTCGTACCAAGAGACCCAGTACTTC. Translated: CASSEIGSYQETQYF. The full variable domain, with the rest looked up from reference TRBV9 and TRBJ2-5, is DSGVTQTPKHLITATGQRVTLRCSPRSGDLSVYWYQQSLDQGLQFLIQYYNGEERAKGNILERFSAQQFPDLHSELNLSSLELGDSALYFCASSEIGSYQETQYFGPGTRLLVL.

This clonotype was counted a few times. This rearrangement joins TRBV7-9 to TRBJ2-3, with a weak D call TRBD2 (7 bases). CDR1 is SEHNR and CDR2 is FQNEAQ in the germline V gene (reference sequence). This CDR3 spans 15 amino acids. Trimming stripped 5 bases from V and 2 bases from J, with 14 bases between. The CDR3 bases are TGTGCCAGCAGCCCCACCGGGGGGCTCACAGATACGCAGTATTTT. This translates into CASSPTGGLTDTQYF.

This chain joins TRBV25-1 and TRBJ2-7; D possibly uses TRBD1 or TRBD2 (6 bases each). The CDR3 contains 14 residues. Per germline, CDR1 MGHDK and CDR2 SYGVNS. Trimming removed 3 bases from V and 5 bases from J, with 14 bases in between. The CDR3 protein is CASSDAGGGHEQYF. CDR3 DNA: TGTGCCAGCAGTGATGCCGGAGGGGGTCACGAGCAGTACTTC.

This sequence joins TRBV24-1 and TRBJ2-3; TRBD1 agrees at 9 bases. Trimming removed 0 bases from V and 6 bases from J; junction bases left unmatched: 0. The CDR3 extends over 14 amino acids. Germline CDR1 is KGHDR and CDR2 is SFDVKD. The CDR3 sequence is CATSDLGTGDTQYF. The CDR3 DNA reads TGTGCCACCAGTGATTTGGGGACAGGGGATACGCAGTATTTT.

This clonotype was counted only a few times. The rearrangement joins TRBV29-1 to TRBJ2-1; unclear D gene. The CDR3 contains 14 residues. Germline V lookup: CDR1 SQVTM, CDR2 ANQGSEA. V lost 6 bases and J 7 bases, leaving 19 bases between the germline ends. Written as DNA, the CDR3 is TGCAGCGTGATGGGCCTGAGATATGCGAATGAGCAGTTCTTC. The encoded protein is CSVMGLRYANEQFF.

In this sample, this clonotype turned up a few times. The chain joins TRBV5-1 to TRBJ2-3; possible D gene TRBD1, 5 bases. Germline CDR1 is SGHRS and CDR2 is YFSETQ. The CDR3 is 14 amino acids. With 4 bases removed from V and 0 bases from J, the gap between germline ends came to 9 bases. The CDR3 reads CASSDQGSTDTQYF. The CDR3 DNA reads TGCGCCAGCAGCGATCAGGGAAGCACAGATACGCAGTATTTT.

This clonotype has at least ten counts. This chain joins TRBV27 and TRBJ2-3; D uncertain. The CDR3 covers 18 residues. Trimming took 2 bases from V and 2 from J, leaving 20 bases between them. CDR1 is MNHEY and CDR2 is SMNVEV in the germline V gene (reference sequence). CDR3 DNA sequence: TGTGCCAGCAGTTTAAGAGGCCTAGTTTTTGTCACCACAGATACGCAGTATTTT. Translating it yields CASSLRGLVFVTTDTQYF.